The clone carrying this TCR beta chain has ten or more counts. Its antigen is still unknown. Amplification yielded TCR beta CDR3 regions, with RNA transcripts as the source. A set of HTBI primers served as the primers for a first-round RT-PCR of the TCR CDR3. TCRdb analysed the multiplex PCR reads with MiXCR anew, one entry per CDR3 protein. The sample includes about 560,000 distinct CDR3 sequences, over 15% seen only once; the top ten take approximately 18%. With a duration under 2 months, the hyperthyroidism was newly diagnosed in patients aged 18 to 65. The PBMCs had their origin in about 9.7 ml of fresh peripheral blood. The data were obtained in a study of T cells in Graves' hyperthyroidism and ophthalmopathy. Study results and limitations: Most clonotypes expanded in thyroid above 0.001 were likewise present in blood.

The CDR3 has 15 amino acids. V lost 5 bases to trimming and J lost 5 bases; unmatched junction nucleotides: 9. The chain has TRBV12-3 or TRBV12-4 and TRBJ2-5; 9 positions agree with TRBD2. Material for sequencing was blood. This receptor was obtained from a woman aged 18-35 years with Graves' hyperthyroidism. CDR3: CASSPGLATWETQYF. In DNA form, the CDR3 reads TGTGCCAGCAGTCCAGGACTAGCGACGTGGGAGACCCAGTACTTC.